The 24 T cell receptor beta chains reported below all come from one sample, sequenced in a study of identifying expanded T cells in peripheral blood. Assay used: immunoSEQ multiplex PCR; TCRdb lists only in-frame clones, some missing. The sample carries about 74,000 clones, about four fifths recorded once. Sequencing input: blood. These receptor sequences come from a person aged 18 to 75 in good health.

The chain employs TRBV2 and TRBJ1-2, with D possibly TRBD1 on 6 matching bases. V was pared by 0 bases and J by 8 bases, with 19 bases between. This CDR3 comprises 16 residues. The germline CDR1 and CDR2 sequences are SNHLY and FYNNEI. The CDR3 sequence is CASSEAPPPTGRGYTF. The CDR3 DNA reads as TGTGCCAGCAGTGAAGCCCCGCCCCCGACAGGCCGAGGCTACACCTTC.

V gene TRBV18 combines with J gene TRBJ2-3; the match to TRBD1 covers 7 bases. J gave up 6 bases and V 6 bases, and 12 bases lay outside the gene matches. CDR1 and CDR2 from the germline V gene are KGHSH and LQKENI. This CDR3 comprises 15 residues. The CDR3 DNA follows: TGTGCCAGCTCCCCGGGACAGTCCTCGCGCGATACGCAGTATTTT. As protein: CASSPGQSSRDTQYF.

The gene calls are TRBV9 and TRBJ1-1, with D tentatively TRBD1 (5 bases). The CDR3 has 15 amino acids. Germline V gene lookup returns CDR1 SGDLS and CDR2 YYNGEE. The ends were cut back, 4 bases at V and 1 base at J, with 14 bases in the middle. CDR3 in amino acids: CASSPRGEANTEAFF. In DNA form, the CDR3 reads TGTGCCAGCAGCCCGAGGGGTGAGGCGAACACTGAAGCTTTCTTT.

This clone was seen a single time. The rearrangement uses TRBV5-4 and TRBJ2-7; 12 nucleotides align to TRBD1. V trimming: 9 bases; J trimming: 6 bases; junction bases outside the gene matches: 10. This CDR3 spans 14 amino acids. Germline CDR1 reads SGHNT; CDR2 reads YYREEE (reference sequence). CDR3 DNA sequence: TGTGCCACGACCGCCGGGACAGGGGGCTTCGAGCAGTACTTC. Protein sequence: CATTAGTGGFEQYF.

The sample holds one count of this clone. The chain employs TRBV6-1 and TRBJ2-3; 14 bases line up with TRBD2. The CDR3 runs 15 residues. Germline CDR1 reads MNHNS; CDR2 reads SASEGT. The V gene end was trimmed by 6 bases and the J gene end by 6 bases; junction bases not matched to a gene: 5. The DNA for the CDR3 is TGTGCCAGCAGGGGACTAGCGGGAGACTGGGATACGCAGTATTTT. Amino acids: CASRGLAGDWDTQYF.

For the CDR3, the DNA is TGCAGCGTTCGTCTTTATTACAATGAGCAGTTCTTC. This sequence encodes CSVRLYYNEQFF. The rearrangement joins TRBV29-1 to TRBJ2-1; D unresolved. V lost 5 bases and J 4 bases, leaving 9 bases between the germline ends. This CDR3 spans 12 amino acids. The germline V gene encodes CDR1 SQVTM and CDR2 ANQGSEA.

The CDR3 is CASSLQTGSGETQYF. The CDR3 DNA follows: TGCGCCAGCAGCCTCCAGACAGGGTCAGGAGAGACCCAGTACTTC. The chain carries TRBV5-1 and TRBJ2-5; 7 bases agree with TRBD1. Per germline, CDR1 SGHRS and CDR2 YFSETQ. Losses at the gene ends were 4 bases for V and 4 bases for J; bases not matched to a gene: 10. The CDR3 consists of 15 residues.

The V and J genes are TRBV13 and TRBJ2-7; D remains ambiguous. The germline V and J ends were trimmed by 0 bases and 4 bases, with 7 bases remaining between them. Germline CDR1 and CDR2: PRHDT and FYEKMQ (reference sequence). The CDR3 is made up of 13 amino acids. The DNA of the CDR3 is TGTGCCAGCAGCTTAGGCTTCAAGTACGAGCAGTACTTC. Its translation is CASSLGFKYEQYF.

The chain is built from TRBV19 and TRBJ2-7; D gene ambiguous. CDR1 and CDR2 from the germline V gene are LNHDA and SQIVND (reference sequence). Trimming took off 1 base at V and 5 bases at J, with 9 bases between the two ends. The CDR3 covers 13 residues. Written as DNA, the CDR3 is TGTGCCAGTAGTATAGGTCAGAACAACGAGCAGTACTTC. Translated, it gives CASSIGQNNEQYF. Full variable domain (outside the CDR3, taken from reference TRBV19 and TRBJ2-7): DGGITQSPKYLFRKEGQNVTLSCEQNLNHDAMYWYRQDPGQGLRLIYYSQIVNDFQKGDIAEGYSVSREKKESFPLTVTSAQKNPTAFYLCASSIGQNNEQYFGPGTRLTVT.

The chain carries TRBV27 and TRBJ2-1; D call uncertain. The V end was cut by 5 bases, the J end by 8 bases, with 13 bases between. Germline V CDR1 and CDR2: MNHEY, SMNVEV (reference sequence). This CDR3 contains 13 residues. The DNA for the CDR3 is TGTGCCAGCAGTCTCGTCCTAGGGTATGAGCAGTTCTTC. It translates to CASSLVLGYEQFF.

The chain recombines TRBV6-5 with TRBJ1-3; D not resolved. Germline V lookup: CDR1 MNHEY, CDR2 SVGAGI. V lost 0 bases and J lost 3, with 12 bases in between. This CDR3 is 16 amino acids long. CDR3 in DNA: TGTGCCAGCAGTTACTCCAGGACGGGCGGTGGAAACACCATATATTTT. Amino acid sequence: CASSYSRTGGGNTIYF.

The chain links TRBV23-1 to TRBJ2-7; 7 bases fit TRBD1. TRBV23-1 is recorded as an ORF, its role being uncertain. Trimming cost V 5 bases and J 7 bases; bases outside gene matches: 17. The CDR3 is made up of 16 amino acids. The CDR3 DNA reads TGCGCCAGCAGTGTCCGCGGGCGTAGGGGGCCGAGGGAGCAGTACTTC. Translated, it gives CASSVRGRRGPREQYF.

This sequence joins TRBV28 and TRBJ2-7; D is perhaps TRBD1 (6 bases). Trimming stripped 3 bases from V and 2 bases from J, with 17 bases between. CDR3 size: 16 residues. Germline V gives CDR1 MDHEN, CDR2 SYDVKM. CDR3 sequence: CASSFNWDNGTYEQYF. In DNA form, the CDR3 reads TGTGCCAGCAGTTTCAACTGGGACAATGGGACCTACGAGCAGTACTTC. The full variable domain, its missing parts supplied by reference TRBV28 and TRBJ2-7, is DVKVTQSSRYLVKRTGEKVFLECVQDMDHENMFWYRQDPGLGLRLIYFSYDVKMKEKGDIPEGYSVSREKKERFSLILESASTNQTSMYLCASSFNWDNGTYEQYFGPGTRLTVT.

This rearrangement joins TRBV7-2 to TRBJ2-3; 10 nucleotides align to TRBD2. This CDR3 region has 16 residues. The germline CDR1 and CDR2 sequences are SGHTA and FQGNSA. V lost 2 bases to trimming and J lost 1 base; unmatched junction nucleotides: 3. The CDR3 nucleotides are TGTGCCAGCAGCTTAAGCGGGAGGGTCGGCACAGATACGCAGTATTTT. Translating it yields CASSLSGRVGTDTQYF. Combining the CDR3 with reference TRBV7-2 and TRBJ2-3 gives the whole variable domain GAGVSQSPSNKVTEKGKDVELRCDPISGHTALYWYRQSLGQGLEFLIYFQGNSAPDKSGLPSDRFSAERTGGSVSTLTIQRTQQEDSAVYLCASSLSGRVGTDTQYFGPGTRLTVL.

This chain connects TRBV19 to TRBJ2-5; TRBD2 matches 12 bases. Germline trimming cut 7 bases from V and 5 bases from J; bases unmatched to any gene: 14. Germline lookup yields CDR1 LNHDA and CDR2 SQIVND (reference sequence). The CDR3 has 17 amino acids. CDR3 protein: CASNPTPSGRAEETQYF. The CDR3 nucleotides are TGTGCCAGTAACCCTACCCCTAGCGGGAGGGCCGAGGAGACCCAGTACTTC.

The rearrangement uses TRBV5-8 and TRBJ2-3; TRBD1 agrees at 8 bases. Germline loops: CDR1 SGHTS, CDR2 YDEGEE. V dropped 1 base and J dropped 2; count of bases not matched to a gene: 9. This CDR3 comprises 17 residues. CDR3 in amino acids: CASSLRTGPHLTDTQYF. The CDR3 DNA follows: TGTGCCAGCAGCTTGCGGACAGGGCCCCATCTCACAGATACGCAGTATTTT.

This chain uses TRBV5-1 with TRBJ2-7; D ambiguous. The CDR3 runs to 16 residues. Trimming shortened V by 4 bases and J by 0 bases, and 17 bases separated the two germline ends. Germline loops: CDR1 SGHRS, CDR2 YFSETQ. The CDR3 loop is CASSGASTPTSYEQYF. CDR3 bases: TGCGCCAGCAGCGGAGCGTCGACACCAACCTCCTACGAGCAGTACTTC.

The chain uses TRBV2 and TRBJ1-2, with D possibly being TRBD1 (6 bases). This CDR3 is built from 16 residues. Trimming stripped 2 bases from V and 4 bases from J, with 17 bases between. Per the germline V gene, CDR1 is SNHLY and CDR2 is FYNNEI. The CDR3 DNA reads TGTGCCAGCAGTGAACTGGGGGGGGCGTCTGCCTATGGCTACACCTTC. It translates to CASSELGGASAYGYTF.

DNA of the CDR3: TGTGCCAGCAGCGTTCGTACTAGCGGGAGAAAGGAAGATACGCAGTATTTT. Residues: CASSVRTSGRKEDTQYF. The rearrangement joins TRBV9 to TRBJ2-3; 11 bases are a match to TRBD2. The trim removed 2 bases at V and 5 bases at J, leaving 10 bases unmatched. The CDR3 consists of 17 residues. CDR1 SGDLS and CDR2 YYNGEE come from the germline V gene.

The chain joins TRBV7-9 to TRBJ2-2; D is possibly TRBD1 or TRBD2 (5 bases each). Germline CDR1 reads SEHNR; CDR2 reads FQNEAQ (reference sequence). The germline V and J ends were trimmed by 5 bases and 6 bases, with 10 bases remaining between them. The CDR3 totals 13 residues. The CDR3 is CASSAQGAGELFF. CDR3 sequence (DNA): TGTGCCAGCAGCGCCCAGGGAGCCGGGGAGCTGTTTTTT.

This clone was detected only once. The chain is built from TRBV27 and TRBJ2-1; 9 nucleotides line up with TRBD2. In germline, CDR1 is MNHEY, CDR2 SMNVEV (reference sequence). V dropped 7 bases and J dropped 6; count of bases not matched to a gene: 7. The CDR3 covers 14 residues. CDR3 region: CASKDSGRGNEQFF. CDR3 nucleotides: TGTGCCAGCAAAGATAGCGGGAGAGGCAATGAGCAGTTCTTC.

V and J are TRBV9 and TRBJ1-5; 8 nucleotides line up with TRBD1. With 3 bases clipped from V and 0 bases from J, the junction kept 2 bases outside the gene matches. In germline, CDR1 is SGDLS, CDR2 YYNGEE. The CDR3 loop spans 15 amino acids. The CDR3 spells CASSGGQDSNQPQHF. In nucleotides, the CDR3 is TGTGCCAGCAGCGGGGGACAGGATAGCAATCAGCCCCAGCATTTT.

This chain links TRBV5-1 with TRBJ2-5; 9 positions agree with TRBD2. With 3 bases clipped from V and 5 bases from J, the junction kept 11 bases outside the gene matches. The CDR3 runs to 16 residues. The germline V gene encodes CDR1 SGHRS and CDR2 YFSETQ. CDR3 in amino acids: CASSSLGGRAGETQYF. For the CDR3, the DNA is TGCGCCAGCAGCTCCCTCGGCGGGAGGGCGGGGGAGACCCAGTACTTC.

The chain joins TRBV7-3 to TRBJ2-7; 11 positions agree with TRBD2. This CDR3 contains 13 residues. V lost 5 bases, J lost 4 bases, and 1 base stayed unmatched. From germline, CDR1 is SGHTA and CDR2 FQGTGA. CDR3 nucleotides: TGTGCCAGCAGCCGACTAGCGGGGTACGAGCAGTACTTC. Protein sequence: CASSRLAGYEQYF.